This TCR beta chain was documented in a study of graft-versus-host responses after intestinal transplantation. V lost 3 bases and J lost 1, with 13 bases in between. Germline CDR1 and CDR2: SGDLS and YYNGEE. This CDR3 region has 15 residues. TCRdb's copy holds only in-frame clones and misses some; the assay was immunoSEQ multiplex PCR. The sample includes tens of thousands of clones, over 75% of them seen just once. On this clone itself: What it binds is unknown.

The sequence was collected from a human donor who received an intestinal transplant. The V gene is TRBV9, the J gene TRBJ1-2; D is uncertain. Specimen: unstimulated CD8+ T cells sorted from spleen or lymph node cells, collected before intestinal transplant. The CDR3 nucleotides read TGTGCCAGCAGCGAGAGGGCAGAATATAACTATGGCTACACCTTC. The encoded protein is CASSERAEYNYGYTF.